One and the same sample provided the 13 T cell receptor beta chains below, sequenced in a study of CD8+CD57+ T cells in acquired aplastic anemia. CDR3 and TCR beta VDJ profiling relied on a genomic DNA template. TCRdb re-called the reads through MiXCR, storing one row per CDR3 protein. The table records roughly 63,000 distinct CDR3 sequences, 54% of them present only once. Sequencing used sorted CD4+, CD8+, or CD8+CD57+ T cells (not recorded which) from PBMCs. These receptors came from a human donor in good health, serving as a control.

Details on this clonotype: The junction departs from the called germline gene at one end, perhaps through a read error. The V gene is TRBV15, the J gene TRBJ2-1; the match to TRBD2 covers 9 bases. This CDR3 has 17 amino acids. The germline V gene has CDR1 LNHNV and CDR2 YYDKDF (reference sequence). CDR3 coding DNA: TGTGCCGCCAGCAGCCCGTGGACTAGCGAGGCCTACAATGAGCAGTTCTTC. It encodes CAASSPWTSEAYNEQFF.

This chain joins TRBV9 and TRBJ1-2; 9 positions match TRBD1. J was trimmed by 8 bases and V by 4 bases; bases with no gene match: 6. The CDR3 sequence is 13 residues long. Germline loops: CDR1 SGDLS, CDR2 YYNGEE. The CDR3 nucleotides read TGTGCCAGCAGCCCAAACAGGGGGCAGGGCTACACCTTC. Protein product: CASSPNRGQGYTF.

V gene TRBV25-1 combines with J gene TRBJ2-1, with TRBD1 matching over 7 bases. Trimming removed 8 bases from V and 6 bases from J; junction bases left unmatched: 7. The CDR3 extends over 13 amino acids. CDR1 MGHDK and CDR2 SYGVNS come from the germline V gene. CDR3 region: CASGRGRGNEQFF. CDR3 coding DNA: TGTGCCAGCGGAAGGGGGCGCGGCAATGAGCAGTTCTTC.

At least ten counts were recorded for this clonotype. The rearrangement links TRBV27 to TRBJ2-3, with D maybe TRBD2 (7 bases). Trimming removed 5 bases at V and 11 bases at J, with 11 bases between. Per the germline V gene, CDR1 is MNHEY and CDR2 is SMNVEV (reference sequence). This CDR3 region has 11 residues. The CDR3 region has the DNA TGTGCCAGCAGTCCGGGGGGACAGCAGTATTTT. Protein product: CASSPGGQQYF.

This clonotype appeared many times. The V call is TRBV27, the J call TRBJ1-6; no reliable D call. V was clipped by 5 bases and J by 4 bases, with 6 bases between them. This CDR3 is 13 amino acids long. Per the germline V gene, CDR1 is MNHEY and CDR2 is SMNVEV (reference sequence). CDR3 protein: CASSPAYNSPLHF. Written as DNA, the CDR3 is TGTGCCAGCAGTCCCGCTTATAATTCACCCCTCCACTTT.

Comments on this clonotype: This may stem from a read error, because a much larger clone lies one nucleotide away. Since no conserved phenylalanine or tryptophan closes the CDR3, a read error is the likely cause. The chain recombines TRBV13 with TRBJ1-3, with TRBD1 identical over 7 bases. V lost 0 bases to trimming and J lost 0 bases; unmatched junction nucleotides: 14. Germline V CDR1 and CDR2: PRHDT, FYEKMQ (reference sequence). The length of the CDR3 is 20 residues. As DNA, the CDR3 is TGTGCCAGCAGCTTAGGGGGGCTAGCGACAGGGCCCCGCTCTGGAAACACCATATATTCT. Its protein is CASSLGGLATGPRSGNTIYS.

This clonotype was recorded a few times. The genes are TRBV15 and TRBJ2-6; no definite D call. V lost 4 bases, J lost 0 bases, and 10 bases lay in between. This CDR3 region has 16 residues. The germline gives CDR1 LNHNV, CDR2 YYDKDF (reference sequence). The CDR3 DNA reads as TGTGCCACCAGCAACAGTCGAAGCTCTGGGGCCAACGTCCTGACTTTC. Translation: CATSNSRSSGANVLTF.

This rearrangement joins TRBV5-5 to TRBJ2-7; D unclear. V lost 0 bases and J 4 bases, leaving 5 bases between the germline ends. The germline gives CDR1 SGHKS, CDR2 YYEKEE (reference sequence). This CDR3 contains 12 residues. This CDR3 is CASSLGVYEQYF. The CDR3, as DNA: TGTGCCAGCAGCTTGGGGGTATACGAGCAGTACTTC.

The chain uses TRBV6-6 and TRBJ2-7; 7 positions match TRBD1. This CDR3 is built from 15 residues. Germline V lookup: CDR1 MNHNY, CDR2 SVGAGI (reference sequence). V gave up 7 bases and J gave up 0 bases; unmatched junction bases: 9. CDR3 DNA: TGTGCCAGCACATCATTGACAGGGAGCTCCTACGAGCAGTACTTC. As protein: CASTSLTGSSYEQYF.

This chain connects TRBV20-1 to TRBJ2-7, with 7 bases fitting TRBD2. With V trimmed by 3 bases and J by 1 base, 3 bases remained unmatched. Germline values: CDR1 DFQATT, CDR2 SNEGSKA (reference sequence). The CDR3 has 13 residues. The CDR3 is CSARGGASYEQYF. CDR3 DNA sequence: TGCAGTGCTAGGGGAGGGGCGTCCTACGAGCAGTACTTC.

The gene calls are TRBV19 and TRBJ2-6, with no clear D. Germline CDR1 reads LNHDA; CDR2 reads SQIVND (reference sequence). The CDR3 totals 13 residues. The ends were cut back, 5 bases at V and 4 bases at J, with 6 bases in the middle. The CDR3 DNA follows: TGTGCCAGTAGTGAGCCGGGGGCCAACGTCCTGACTTTC. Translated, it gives CASSEPGANVLTF.

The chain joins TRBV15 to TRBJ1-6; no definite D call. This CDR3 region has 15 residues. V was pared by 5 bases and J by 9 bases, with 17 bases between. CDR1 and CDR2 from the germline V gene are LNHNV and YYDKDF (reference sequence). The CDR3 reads CATSPTEGSTSPLHF. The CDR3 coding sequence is TGTGCCACCAGCCCGACTGAGGGATCTACTTCACCCCTCCACTTT.

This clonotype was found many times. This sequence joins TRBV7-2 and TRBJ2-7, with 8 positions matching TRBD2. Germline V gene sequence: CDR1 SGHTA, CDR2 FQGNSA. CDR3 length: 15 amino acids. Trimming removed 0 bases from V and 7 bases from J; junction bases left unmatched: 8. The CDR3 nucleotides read TGTGCCAGCAGCTTAGCAGCGGGGGCCCGCGCAGAGCAGTACTTC. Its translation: CASSLAAGARAEQYF.